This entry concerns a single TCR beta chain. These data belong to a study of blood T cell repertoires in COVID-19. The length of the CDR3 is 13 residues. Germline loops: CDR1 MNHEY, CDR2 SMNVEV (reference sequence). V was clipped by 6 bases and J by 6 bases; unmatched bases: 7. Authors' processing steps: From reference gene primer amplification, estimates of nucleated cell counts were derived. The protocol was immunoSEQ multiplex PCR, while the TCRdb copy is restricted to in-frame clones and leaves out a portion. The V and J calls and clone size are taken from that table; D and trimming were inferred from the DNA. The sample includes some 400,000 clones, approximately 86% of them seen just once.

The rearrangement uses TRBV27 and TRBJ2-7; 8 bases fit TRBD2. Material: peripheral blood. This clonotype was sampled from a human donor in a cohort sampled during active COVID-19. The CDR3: CASSYRGRIEQYF. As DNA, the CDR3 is TGTGCCAGCAGCTACCGCGGGAGGATCGAGCAGTACTTC.